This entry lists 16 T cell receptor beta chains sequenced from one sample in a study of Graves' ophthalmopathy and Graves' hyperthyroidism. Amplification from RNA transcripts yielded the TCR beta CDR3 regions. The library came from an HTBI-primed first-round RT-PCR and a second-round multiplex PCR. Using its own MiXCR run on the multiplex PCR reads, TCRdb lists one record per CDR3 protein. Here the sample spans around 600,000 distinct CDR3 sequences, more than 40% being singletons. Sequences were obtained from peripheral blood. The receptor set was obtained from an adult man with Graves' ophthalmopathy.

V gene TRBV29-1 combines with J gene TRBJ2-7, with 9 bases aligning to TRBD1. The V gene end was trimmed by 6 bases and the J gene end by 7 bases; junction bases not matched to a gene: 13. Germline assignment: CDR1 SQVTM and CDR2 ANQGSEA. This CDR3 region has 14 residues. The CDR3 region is CSVRTGVFSGEQYF. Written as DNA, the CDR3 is TGCAGCGTCAGGACAGGGGTCTTCTCCGGGGAGCAGTACTTC.

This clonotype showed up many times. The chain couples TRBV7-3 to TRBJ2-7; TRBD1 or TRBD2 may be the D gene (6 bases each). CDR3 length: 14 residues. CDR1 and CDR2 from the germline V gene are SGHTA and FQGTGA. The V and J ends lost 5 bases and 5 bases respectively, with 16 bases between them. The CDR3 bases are TGTGCCAGCAGCCCGCGGGACAAGCTGAACGAGCAGTACTTC. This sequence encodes CASSPRDKLNEQYF.

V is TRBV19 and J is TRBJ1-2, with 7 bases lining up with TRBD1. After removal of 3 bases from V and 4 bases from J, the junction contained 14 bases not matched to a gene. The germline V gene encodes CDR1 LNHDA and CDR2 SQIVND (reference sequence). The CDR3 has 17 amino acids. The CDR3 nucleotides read TGTGCCAGTAGTATCGGTGGGACAGAACTTTGGAGCTATGGCTACACCTTC. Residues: CASSIGGTELWSYGYTF.

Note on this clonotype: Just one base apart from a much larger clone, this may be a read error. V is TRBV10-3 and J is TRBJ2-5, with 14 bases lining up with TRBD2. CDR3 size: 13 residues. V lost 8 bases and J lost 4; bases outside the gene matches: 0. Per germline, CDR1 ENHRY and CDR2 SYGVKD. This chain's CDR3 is CAIGTSGRETQYF. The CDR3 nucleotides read TGTGCCATCGGGACTAGCGGGAGAGAGACCCAGTACTTC.

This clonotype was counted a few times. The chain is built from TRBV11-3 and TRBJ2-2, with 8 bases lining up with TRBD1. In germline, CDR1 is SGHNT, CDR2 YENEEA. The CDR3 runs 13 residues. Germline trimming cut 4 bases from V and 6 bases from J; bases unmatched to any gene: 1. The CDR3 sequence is CASSSRGPGELFF. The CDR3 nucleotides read TGTGCCAGCAGCTCCAGGGGGCCCGGGGAGCTGTTTTTT.

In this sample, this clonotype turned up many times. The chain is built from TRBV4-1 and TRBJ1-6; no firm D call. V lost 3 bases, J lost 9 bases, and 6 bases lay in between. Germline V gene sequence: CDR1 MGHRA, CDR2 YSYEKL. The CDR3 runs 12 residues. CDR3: CASSHRSSPLHF. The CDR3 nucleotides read TGCGCCAGCAGCCACCGTAGTTCACCCCTCCACTTT.

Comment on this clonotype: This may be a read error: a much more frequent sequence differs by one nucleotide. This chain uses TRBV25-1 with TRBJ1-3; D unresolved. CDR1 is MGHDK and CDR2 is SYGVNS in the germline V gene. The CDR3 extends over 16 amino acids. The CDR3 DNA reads TGTGCCAGCAGCTTATCCGTAGGGTCTTCTGGAAACACCGTATATTTT. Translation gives CASSLSVGSSGNTVYF.

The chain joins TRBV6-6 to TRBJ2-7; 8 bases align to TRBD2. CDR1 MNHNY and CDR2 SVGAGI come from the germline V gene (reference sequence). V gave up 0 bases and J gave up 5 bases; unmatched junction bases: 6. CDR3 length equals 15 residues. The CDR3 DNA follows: TGTGCCAGCAGTTACTCGGGGCGGGGGGCCCACGAGCAGTACTTC. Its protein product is CASSYSGRGAHEQYF.

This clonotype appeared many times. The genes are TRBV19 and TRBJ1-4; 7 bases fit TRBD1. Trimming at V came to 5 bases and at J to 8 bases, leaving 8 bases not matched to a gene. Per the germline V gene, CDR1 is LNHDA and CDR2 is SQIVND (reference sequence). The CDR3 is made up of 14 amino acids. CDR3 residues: CASSLLDRSEKLFF. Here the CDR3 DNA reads TGTGCCAGTAGTCTGCTGGACAGGAGCGAAAAACTGTTTTTT.

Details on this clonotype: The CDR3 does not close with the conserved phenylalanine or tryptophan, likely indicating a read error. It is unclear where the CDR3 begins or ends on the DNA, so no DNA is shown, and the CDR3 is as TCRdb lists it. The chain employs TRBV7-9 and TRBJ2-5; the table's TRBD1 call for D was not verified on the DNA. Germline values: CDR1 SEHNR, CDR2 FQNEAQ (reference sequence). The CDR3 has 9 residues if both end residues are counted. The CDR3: CASSLVSGS.

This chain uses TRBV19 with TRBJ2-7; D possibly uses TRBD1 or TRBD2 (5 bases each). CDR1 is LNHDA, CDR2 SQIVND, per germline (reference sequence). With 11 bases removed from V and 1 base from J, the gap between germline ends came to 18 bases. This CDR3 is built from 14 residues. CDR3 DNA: TGTGCCTGGAGGCCCGGGGCAGAATCCTACGAGCAGTACTTC. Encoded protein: CAWRPGAESYEQYF.

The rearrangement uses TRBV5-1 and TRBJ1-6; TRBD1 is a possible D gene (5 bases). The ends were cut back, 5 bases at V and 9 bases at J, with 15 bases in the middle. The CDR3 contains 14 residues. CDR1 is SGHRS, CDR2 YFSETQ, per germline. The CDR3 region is CASSSGAGGSPLHF. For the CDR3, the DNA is TGCGCCAGCAGTTCTGGGGCAGGAGGTTCACCCCTCCACTTT.

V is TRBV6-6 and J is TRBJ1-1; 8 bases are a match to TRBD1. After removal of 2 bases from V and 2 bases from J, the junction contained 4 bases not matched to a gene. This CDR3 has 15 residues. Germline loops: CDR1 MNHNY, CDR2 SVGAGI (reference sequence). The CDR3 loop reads CASSYIGQGNTEAFF. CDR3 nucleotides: TGTGCCAGCAGTTACATAGGACAGGGAAACACTGAAGCTTTCTTT.

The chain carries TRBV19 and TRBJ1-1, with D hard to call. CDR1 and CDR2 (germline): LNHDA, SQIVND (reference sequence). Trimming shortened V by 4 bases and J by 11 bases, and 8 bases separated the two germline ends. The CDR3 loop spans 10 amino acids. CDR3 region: CASSTGDAFF. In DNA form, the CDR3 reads TGTGCCAGTAGTACTGGTGACGCTTTCTTT.

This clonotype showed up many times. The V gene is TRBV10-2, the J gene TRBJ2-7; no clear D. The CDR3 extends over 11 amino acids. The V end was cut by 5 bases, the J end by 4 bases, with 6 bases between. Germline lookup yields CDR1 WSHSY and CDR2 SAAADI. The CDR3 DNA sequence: TGCGCCAGCAGTTCTAGATACGAGCAGTACTTC. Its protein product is CASSSRYEQYF.

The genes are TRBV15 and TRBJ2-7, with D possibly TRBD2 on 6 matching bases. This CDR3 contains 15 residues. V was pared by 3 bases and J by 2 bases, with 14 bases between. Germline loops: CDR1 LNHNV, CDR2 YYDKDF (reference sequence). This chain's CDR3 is CATSRARGGAYEQYF. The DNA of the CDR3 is TGTGCCACCAGCAGGGCTAGAGGCGGGGCCTACGAGCAGTACTTC.